This TCR beta chain derives from a study of cytomegalovirus exposure and HLA in healthy donors. Whole-study findings and limits: Another analysis was done later, and it associated around 15,000 TCR beta sequences with HLA alleles at 0.05 false discovery rate. An analysis was carried out at a later point. It showed that HLA-associated TCR beta chains were more clonally expanded than equally common non-associated chains.

PCR used 60 Vbeta primers and 13 Jbeta primers. Sequencing used immunoSEQ multiplex PCR; TCRdb keeps in-frame clones, though not all of them. Of about 170,000 clones in the sample, approximately 85% are singletons; the top ten hold roughly 5%. Germline V CDR1 and CDR2: MRHNA, SNTAGT. The CDR3 loop spans 16 amino acids. Between the trimmed V and J ends, which lost 8 bases and 0 bases, there was a span of 14 bases. This clone was found a few times. Its matching antigen is unknown. The clonotype originates from a girl between 10 and 17 years old in good health and CMV-seropositive. The chain couples TRBV6-4 to TRBJ2-6, with D tentatively TRBD2 (5 bases). The source material was PBMCs. The CDR3 here is CASSDRGGSGANVLTF. The CDR3 DNA reads TGTGCCAGCTCAGATCGCGGAGGCTCTGGGGCCAACGTCCTGACTTTC.